Listed here is a single TCR beta chain. These data are taken from a study of blood T cell repertoires in COVID-19. As for the study in general: There were acute and convalescent COVID-19 samples, and they came from the United States, Italy and Spain.

The Seattle patients, enrolled during active infection, were followed longitudinally. As originally analysed: Scientists estimated how many nucleated cells there were by amplifying reference gene primers. Here immunoSEQ multiplex PCR was the method, and the copy in TCRdb shows in-frame clones only, minus some. The DNA was the basis for D and trimming; V, J and clone size are from that table. The table shows a few hundred thousand clones, with around 90% occurring only once. The sample consisted of peripheral blood. This receptor was taken from a woman aged 45-65 years with COVID-19, enrolled during active disease.

The chain's CDR3 is CASSQSSSGHTYNEQFF. The CDR3 nucleotides are TGTGCCAGCAGCCAATCAAGTAGCGGGCATACCTACAATGAGCAGTTCTTC. The V call is TRBV3-1 (or the pseudogene TRBV3-2), the J call TRBJ2-1; 7 nucleotides agree with TRBD2. V lost 2 bases and J lost 2; bases outside the gene matches: 9. The CDR3 is made up of 17 amino acids. Per the germline V gene, CDR1 is LGHDT and CDR2 is YNNKEL (reference sequence).